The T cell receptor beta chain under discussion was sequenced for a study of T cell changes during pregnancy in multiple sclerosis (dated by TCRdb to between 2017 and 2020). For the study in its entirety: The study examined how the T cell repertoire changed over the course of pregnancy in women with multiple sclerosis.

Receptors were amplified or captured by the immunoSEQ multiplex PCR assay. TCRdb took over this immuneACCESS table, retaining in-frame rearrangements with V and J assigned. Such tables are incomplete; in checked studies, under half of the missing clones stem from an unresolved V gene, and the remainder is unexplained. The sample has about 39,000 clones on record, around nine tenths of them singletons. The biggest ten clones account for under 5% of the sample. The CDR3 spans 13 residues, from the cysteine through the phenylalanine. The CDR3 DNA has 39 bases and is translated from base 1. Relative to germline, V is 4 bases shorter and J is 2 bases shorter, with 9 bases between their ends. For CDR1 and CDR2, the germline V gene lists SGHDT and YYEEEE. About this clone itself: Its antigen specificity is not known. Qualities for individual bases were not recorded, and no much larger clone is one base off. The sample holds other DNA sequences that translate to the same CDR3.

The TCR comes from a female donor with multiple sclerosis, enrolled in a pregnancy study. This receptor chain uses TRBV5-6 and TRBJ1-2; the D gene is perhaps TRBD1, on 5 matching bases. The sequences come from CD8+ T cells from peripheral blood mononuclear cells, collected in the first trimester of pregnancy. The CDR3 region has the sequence CASSQDRNYGYTF. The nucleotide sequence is TGTGCCAGCAGCCAAGACAGAAACTATGGCTACACCTTC.